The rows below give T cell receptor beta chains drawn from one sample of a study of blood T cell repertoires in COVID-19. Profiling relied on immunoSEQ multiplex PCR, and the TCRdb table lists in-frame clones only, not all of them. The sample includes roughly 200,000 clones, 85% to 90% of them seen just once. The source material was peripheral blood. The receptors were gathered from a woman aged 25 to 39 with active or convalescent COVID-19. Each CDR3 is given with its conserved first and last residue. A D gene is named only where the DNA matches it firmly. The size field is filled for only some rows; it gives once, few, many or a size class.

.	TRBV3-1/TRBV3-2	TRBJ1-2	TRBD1	CASSLTQGNYGYTF	TGTGCCAGCAGCCTAACACAGGGGAACTATGGCTACACCTTC
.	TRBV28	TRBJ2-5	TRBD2	CASSRTSGETQYF	TGTGCCAGCAGTCGGACTAGTGGAGAGACCCAGTACTTC
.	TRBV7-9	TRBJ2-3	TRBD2	CASRPFWVSGSRADTQYF	TGTGCCAGCAGACCCTTCTGGGTAAGCGGGAGTCGTGCAGATACGCAGTATTTT
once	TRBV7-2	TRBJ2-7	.	CASSPQQGFPYEQYF	TGTGCCAGCAGCCCCCAACAGGGATTCCCCTACGAGCAGTACTTC
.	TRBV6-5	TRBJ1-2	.	CASMVAPGGYGYTF	TGTGCCAGCATGGTCGCCCCGGGGGGCTATGGCTACACCTTC
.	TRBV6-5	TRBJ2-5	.	CASRQGNQETQYF	TGTGCCAGCAGACAGGGAAACCAAGAGACCCAGTACTTC
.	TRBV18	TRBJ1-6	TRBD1	CASLDRVDSPLHF	TGTGCCAGCCTCGACAGGGTCGATTCACCCCTCCACTTT
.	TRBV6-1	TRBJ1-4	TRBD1	CASSESHGTGGEKLFF	TGTGCCAGCAGTGAATCCCACGGGACAGGGGGGGAAAAACTGTTTTTT
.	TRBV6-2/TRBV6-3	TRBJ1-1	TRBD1	CASSYPTGTGITEAFF	TGTGCCAGCAGTTACCCCACCGGGACAGGGATTACTGAAGCTTTCTTT
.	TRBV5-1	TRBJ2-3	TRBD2	CASSLEGLAGGGDTQYF	TGCGCCAGCAGCTTGGAAGGACTAGCGGGAGGGGGCGATACGCAGTATTTT
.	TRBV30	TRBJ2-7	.	CAWSPGVVSSVSEQYF	TGTGCCTGGAGTCCCGGGGTAGTCTCTAGCGTCTCCGAGCAGTACTTC
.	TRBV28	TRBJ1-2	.	CASTSGTKTGNYGYTF	TGTGCCAGCACCTCGGGAACGAAGACTGGGAACTATGGCTACACCTTC
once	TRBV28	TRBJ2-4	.	CASRIVGGAKNIQYF	TGTGCCAGCAGGATAGTAGGGGGAGCCAAAAACATTCAGTACTTC
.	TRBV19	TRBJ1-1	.	CASSAHRQIMNTEAFF	TGTGCCAGTAGTGCCCATCGACAGATAATGAACACTGAAGCTTTCTTT
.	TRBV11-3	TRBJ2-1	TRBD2	CASSFYMSVGGAEEQFF	TGTGCCAGCAGCTTCTATATGAGCGTCGGGGGGGCCGAGGAGCAGTTCTTC
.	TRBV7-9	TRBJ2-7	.	CASSFEGLLAGSYF	TGTGCCAGCAGCTTCGAAGGACTCTTAGCTGGTTCGTACTTC
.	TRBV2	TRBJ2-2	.	CASRSGSTGELFF	TGTGCCAGCAGGTCAGGGTCCACCGGGGAGCTGTTTTTT
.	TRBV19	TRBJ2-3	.	CASSIGREWDTQYF	TGTGCCAGTAGTATTGGTAGAGAATGGGATACGCAGTATTTT
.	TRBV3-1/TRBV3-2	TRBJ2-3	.	CASSQRGATDTQYF	TGTGCCAGCAGCCAAAGAGGTGCCACAGATACGCAGTATTTT
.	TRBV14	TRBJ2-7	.	CASSQALSSYEQYF	TGTGCCAGCAGCCAAGCACTTAGCTCCTACGAGCAGTACTTC
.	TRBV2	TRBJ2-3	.	CASKPGASTDTQYF	TGTGCCAGCAAGCCGGGTGCTAGCACAGATACGCAGTATTTT
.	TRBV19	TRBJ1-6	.	CASSPPGLGSPLHF	TGTGCCAGTAGTCCTCCAGGGCTAGGCTCACCCCTCCACTTT
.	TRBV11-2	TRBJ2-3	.	CASSSSSSVTQYF	TGTGCCAGCAGCAGCTCCTCCTCTGTTACGCAGTATTTT
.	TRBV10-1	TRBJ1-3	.	CASSEGPSRDSGNTIYF	TGCGCCAGCAGTGAAGGGCCGTCCAGGGACTCTGGAAACACCATATATTTT
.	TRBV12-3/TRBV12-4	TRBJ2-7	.	CASSFGGFIEQYF	TGTGCCAGCAGTTTTGGGGGGTTTATCGAGCAGTACTTC
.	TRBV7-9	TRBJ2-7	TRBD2	CASSPAHVERGEQYF	TGTGCCAGCAGCCCCGCACACGTTGAGCGGGGCGAGCAGTACTTC
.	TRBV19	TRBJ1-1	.	CASSIDGRNTEAFF	TGTGCCAGTAGTATAGATGGGAGGAACACTGAAGCTTTCTTT
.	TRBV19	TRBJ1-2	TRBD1	CASERTGRSNYGYTF	TGTGCCAGCGAGAGGACAGGTCGCTCAAACTATGGCTACACCTTC
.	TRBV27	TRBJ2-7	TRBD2	CASSPRLAGSYEQYF	TGTGCCAGCAGTCCCCGACTAGCCGGGAGCTACGAGCAGTACTTC
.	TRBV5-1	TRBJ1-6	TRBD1	CASSYSTTGGDSPLHF	TGCGCCAGCAGCTACTCCACGACAGGGGGAGATTCACCCCTCCACTTT
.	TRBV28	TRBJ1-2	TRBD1	CASSPTQGARGYTF	TGTGCCAGCAGCCCAACCCAGGGGGCGCGGGGCTACACCTTC
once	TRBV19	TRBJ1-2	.	CASSIRNLGDGYTF	TGTGCCAGTAGTATACGAAACCTCGGGGATGGCTACACCTTC
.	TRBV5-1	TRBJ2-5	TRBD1	CASSLGTDQETQYF	TGCGCCAGCAGCCTAGGGACAGACCAAGAGACCCAGTACTTC
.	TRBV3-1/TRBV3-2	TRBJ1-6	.	CASSQGGALPLHF	TGTGCCAGCAGCCAAGGTGGGGCCTTGCCCCTCCACTTT
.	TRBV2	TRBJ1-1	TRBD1	CASGGTGGRNTEAFF	TGTGCCAGCGGCGGGACAGGGGGTAGAAACACTGAAGCTTTCTTT
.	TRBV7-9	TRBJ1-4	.	CASSLFGSSTNEKLFF	TGTGCCAGCAGCTTATTTGGCTCTTCAACTAATGAAAAACTGTTTTTT
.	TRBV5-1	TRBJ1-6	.	CASSLAGRGSPLHF	TGCGCCAGCAGCTTGGCGGGTCGCGGTTCACCCCTCCACTTT
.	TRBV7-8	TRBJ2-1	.	CASSIQRNEQFF	TGTGCCAGCAGCATTCAGCGCAATGAGCAGTTCTTC
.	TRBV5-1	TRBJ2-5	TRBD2	CASTQRGAQETQYF	TGCGCCAGCACCCAGCGGGGGGCCCAAGAGACCCAGTACTTC
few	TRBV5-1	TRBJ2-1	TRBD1	CASSFGTGANEQFF	TGCGCCAGCAGCTTTGGGACAGGGGCGAATGAGCAGTTCTTC
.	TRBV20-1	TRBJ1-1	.	CSARQNTEAFF	TGCAGTGCTAGACAGAATACTGAAGCTTTCTTT
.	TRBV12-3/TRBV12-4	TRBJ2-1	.	CATAREYEQFF	TGTGCCACCGCCCGGGAGTATGAGCAGTTCTTC
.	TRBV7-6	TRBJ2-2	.	CASSYEGWGSGELFF	TGTGCCAGCAGCTATGAAGGGTGGGGCTCCGGGGAGCTGTTTTTT
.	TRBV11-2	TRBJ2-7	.	CASSLNRDHEQYF	TGTGCCAGCAGCTTAAACAGGGACCACGAGCAGTACTTC
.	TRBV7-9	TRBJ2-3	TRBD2	CASSAGVGLVTDTQYF	TGTGCCAGCAGCGCAGGCGTGGGACTAGTCACAGATACGCAGTATTTT
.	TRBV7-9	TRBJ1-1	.	CASSFEGDTEAFF	TGTGCCAGCAGCTTCGAGGGGGACACTGAAGCTTTCTTT
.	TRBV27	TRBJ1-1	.	CASSLYEGPRTEAFF	TGTGCCAGCAGTTTATATGAGGGCCCCCGCACTGAAGCTTTCTTT
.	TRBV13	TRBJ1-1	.	CASSQQGGTEAFF	TGTGCCAGCAGCCAACAGGGCGGCACTGAAGCTTTCTTT
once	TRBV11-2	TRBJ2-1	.	CASSFSNNEQFF	TGTGCCAGCAGCTTCTCTAACAATGAGCAGTTCTTC
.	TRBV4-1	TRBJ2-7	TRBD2	CASSQGLTSPGYEQYF	TGCGCCAGCAGCCAAGGGTTGACTAGCCCTGGGTACGAGCAGTACTTC
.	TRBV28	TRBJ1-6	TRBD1	CASSPDRVSPLHF	TGTGCCAGCAGTCCTGACAGGGTTTCACCCCTCCACTTT
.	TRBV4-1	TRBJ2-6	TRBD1	CASSQLSQGHSGANVLTF	TGCGCCAGCAGCCAACTATCACAGGGGCACTCTGGGGCCAACGTCCTGACTTTC